These T cell receptor beta chains were read from a single sample in a study of shared clonotypes between healthy human individuals. Profiling relied on immunoSEQ multiplex PCR, and the TCRdb table lists in-frame clones only, not all of them. This table holds roughly 330,000 clones, around 74% found once. Sample: memory CD4+ T cells sorted from blood. The receptors stem from a man aged 25 to 40 in good health. Each CDR3 is given with its conserved first and last residue. D genes are given only for firm matches. Size is omitted from some rows. Given values are once, few, many or a class for expanded clones.

V	J	size	D	DNA	CDR3
TRBV6-6	TRBJ2-6	NA	NA	TGTGCCAGCAGTTACTCAGTTGCTGGGGCCAACGTCCTGACTTTC	CASSYSVAGANVLTF
TRBV11-2	TRBJ2-7	NA	NA	TGTGCCAGCAGCGCATCCAGTTGGGACACAGGGAGGGCCTACGAGCAGTACTTC	CASSASSWDTGRAYEQYF
TRBV30	TRBJ2-7	few	NA	TGTGCCTGTCTAGACAGTTACGAGCAGTACTTC	CACLDSYEQYF
TRBV9	TRBJ2-5	NA	TRBD2	TGTGCCAGCAGCGTAGGATCTAGCGGGACCCAAGAGACCCAGTACTTC	CASSVGSSGTQETQYF
TRBV5-1	TRBJ1-2	NA	NA	TGCGCCAGCAGCTCCGGGACGTATAATGGCTACACCTTC	CASSSGTYNGYTF
TRBV18	TRBJ1-2	NA	TRBD1	TGTGCCAGCTCACCAGTGTACAGGACAGGACACACCTTC	CASSPVYRTGHTF
TRBV6-4	TRBJ2-1	NA	NA	TGTGCCAGCAGTGGCTTACTAGGCAATGAGCAGTTCTTC	CASSGLLGNEQFF
TRBV15	TRBJ2-7	NA	NA	TGTGCCACCAGCAGAGATGGCAGCTCCTACGAGCAGTACTTC	CATSRDGSSYEQYF
TRBV5-1	TRBJ2-2	few	TRBD2	TGCGCCAGCAGCTTCGGACTAGCGGGAGGGCCAATGGAGCTGTTTTTT	CASSFGLAGGPMELFF
TRBV11-2	TRBJ2-7	NA	NA	TGTGCCAGCAGCTTCATGGGGCGTGGGCGGGAAACCTACGAGCAGTACTTC	CASSFMGRGRETYEQYF
TRBV7-8	TRBJ1-5	NA	NA	TGTGCCAGCAGCTTGGTTCGAGGGAACAATCAGCCCCAGCATTTT	CASSLVRGNNQPQHF
TRBV2	TRBJ1-5	NA	NA	TGTGCCAGCAACCCCAGCAGGGGAAATCAGCCCCAGCATTTT	CASNPSRGNQPQHF
TRBV30	TRBJ2-3	NA	NA	TGTGCCTGGACAGGGTTTTTCACAGATACGCAGTATTTT	CAWTGFFTDTQYF
TRBV30	TRBJ1-3	NA	NA	TGTGCCTGGAGTGTGATCTCTGGAAACACCATATATTTT	CAWSVISGNTIYF
TRBV5-4	TRBJ2-7	NA	TRBD2	TGTGCCAGCAGCCGGGGGGGGTTGTCCTACGAGCAGTACTTC	CASSRGGLSYEQYF